The subject of this entry is one T cell receptor beta chain. The data were obtained in a study of T cell changes during pregnancy in multiple sclerosis. The CDR3 runs to 17 residues. Trimming took 2 bases from V and 3 from J; bases not matched to a gene: 14. Germline CDR1 reads GTSNPN; CDR2 reads SVGIG (reference sequence). Produced via immunoSEQ multiplex PCR; TCRdb's table is partial and in-frame only. The sample lists about 100,000 clones, approximately 90% occurring once. This clonotype originated in a female donor with multiple sclerosis, enrolled in a pregnancy study. The specimen comprised peripheral blood, sampled in the second trimester of pregnancy. This sequence joins TRBV30 and TRBJ2-5; TRBD2 aligns across 8 bases. CDR3 nucleotides: TGTGCCTGGAGTCCCCTGGGGGGGCGGGGGGACGAAGAGACCCAGTACTTC. Residues: CAWSPLGGRGDEETQYF.